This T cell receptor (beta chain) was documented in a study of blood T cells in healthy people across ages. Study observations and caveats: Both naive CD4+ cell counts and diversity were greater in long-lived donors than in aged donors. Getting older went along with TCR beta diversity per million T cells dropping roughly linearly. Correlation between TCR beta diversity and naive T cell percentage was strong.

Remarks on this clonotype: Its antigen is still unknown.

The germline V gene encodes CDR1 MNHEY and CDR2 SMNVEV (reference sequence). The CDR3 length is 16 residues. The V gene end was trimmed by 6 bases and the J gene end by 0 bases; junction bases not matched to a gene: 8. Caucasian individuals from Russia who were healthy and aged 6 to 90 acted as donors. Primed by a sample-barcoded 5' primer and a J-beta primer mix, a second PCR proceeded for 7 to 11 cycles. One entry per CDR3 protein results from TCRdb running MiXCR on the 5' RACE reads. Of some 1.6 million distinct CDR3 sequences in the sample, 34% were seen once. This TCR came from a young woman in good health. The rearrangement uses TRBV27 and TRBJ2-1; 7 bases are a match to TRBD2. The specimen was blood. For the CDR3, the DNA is TGTGCCAGCAGATCCAGCGGGGTGAGCTCCTACAATGAGCAGTTCTTC. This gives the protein CASRSSGVSSYNEQFF.